One sample yielded the 14 T cell receptor beta chains listed below, sequenced in a study of cytotoxic CD8 clonotypes in ibrutinib-treated CLL (dated by TCRdb to the early 2020s). The sample's time point label, decoded: 20 to 30 months on ibrutinib. The library was built by means of the immunoSEQ multiplex PCR assay. The immuneACCESS repertoire file appears here via TCRdb, limited to in-frame rearrangements. These files lack a portion of the clones; in checked studies, under half of the deficit traces to unresolved V genes, and the cause of the others is not known. Here the sample has 150,000 or so clones; 70% to 85% occur a single time. Roughly 4.6% of the sample belongs to the ten largest clones. The source was PBMCs, collected after 24 months of ibrutinib treatment. These receptors originate from a human donor with chronic lymphocytic leukemia.

CDR3 bases: TGTGCCAGCAGGTCGACAGGCGGGAAGAATGAGCAGTTCTTC. Protein: CASRSTGGKNEQFF. This chain joins TRBV6-5 and TRBJ2-1; D may match TRBD1 or TRBD2 (6 bases each). CDR1 and CDR2 (germline): MNHEY, SVGAGI. Trimming took 6 bases from V and 7 from J, leaving 16 bases between them. The CDR3 runs to 14 residues.

This chain links TRBV7-9 with TRBJ2-1; TRBD2 is a possible D gene (6 bases). V was pared by 1 base and J by 4 bases, with 11 bases between. The length of the CDR3 is 15 residues. Germline CDR1 SEHNR, CDR2 FQNEAQ (reference sequence). CDR3 nucleotide sequence: TGTGCCAGCAGCTTAGACGGGAGTGGGTACAATGAGCAGTTCTTC. Translating it yields CASSLDGSGYNEQFF.

Remarks on this clone: Its ends do not fully match the called genes, so a read error is possible. This chain links TRBV13 with TRBJ2-7, with TRBD2 matching 11 bases. CDR3 length: 15 residues. Germline assignment: CDR1 PRHDT and CDR2 FYEKMQ (reference sequence). CDR3 residues: CASSLGPLAGDEQYF. The CDR3 nucleotides are TGTGCCAGCAGTTTAGGCCCACTAGCGGGAGACGAGCAGTACTTC.

The chain joins TRBV11-2 to TRBJ2-7, with D possibly being TRBD1 (6 bases). Trimming cost V 4 bases and J 4 bases, with 8 bases left between them. Germline assignment: CDR1 SGHAT and CDR2 FQNNGV. The CDR3 sequence is 12 residues long. The CDR3 DNA follows: TGTGCCAGCAGCTATCAGGGGTACGAGCAGTACTTC. Protein sequence: CASSYQGYEQYF.

The chain uses TRBV30 and TRBJ2-1; 9 bases line up with TRBD2. Trimming at V came to 3 bases and at J to 0 bases, leaving 3 bases not matched to a gene. In germline, CDR1 is GTSNPN, CDR2 SVGIG (reference sequence). This CDR3 is 15 amino acids long. The CDR3 reads CAWSLSGSSYNEQFF. CDR3 nucleotide sequence: TGTGCCTGGAGCCTTAGCGGGAGCTCCTACAATGAGCAGTTCTTC.

The V call is TRBV5-1, the J call TRBJ1-2; a possible D gene is TRBD1 (5 bases). Germline V gene sequence: CDR1 SGHRS, CDR2 YFSETQ. The CDR3 covers 14 residues. V was pared by 2 bases and J by 4 bases, with 12 bases between. The CDR3 sequence: CASSLSGAAYGYTF. CDR3 nucleotide sequence: TGCGCCAGCAGCTTATCCGGGGCCGCCTATGGCTACACCTTC.

The genes are TRBV18 and TRBJ2-7; a possible D gene is TRBD2 (7 bases). Germline V gene sequence: CDR1 KGHSH, CDR2 LQKENI. V was clipped by 6 bases and J by 2 bases, with 14 bases between them. The CDR3 is 14 amino acids. CDR3: CASSPGGGAYEQYF. CDR3 nucleotide sequence: TGTGCCAGCTCCCCGGGCGGGGGCGCCTACGAGCAGTACTTC.

The V and J genes are TRBV7-9 and TRBJ1-2; no reliable D call. Germline loops: CDR1 SEHNR, CDR2 FQNEAQ (reference sequence). V dropped 4 bases and J dropped 5 bases, with 11 bases sitting between them. The CDR3 consists of 13 residues. CDR3 bases: TGTGCCAGCAGCTCGGACGGACTATATGGCTACACCTTC. Its protein is CASSSDGLYGYTF. Complete variable domain (other parts from reference TRBV7-9 and TRBJ1-2): DTGVSQNPRHKITKRGQNVTFRCDPISEHNRLYWYRQTLGQGPEFLTYFQNEAQLEKSRLLSDRFSAERPKGSFSTLEIQRTEQGDSAMYLCASSSDGLYGYTFGSGTRLTVV.

V and J are TRBV5-4 and TRBJ1-6; tentative D call: TRBD1 (5 bases). Per germline, CDR1 SGHNT and CDR2 YYREEE (reference sequence). With 7 bases removed from V and 8 bases from J, the gap between germline ends came to 19 bases. CDR3 length: 15 amino acids. The CDR3 region has the DNA TGTGCCAGCCGATCAGACGTGACAGCCGATTCACCCCTCCACTTT. Translation gives CASRSDVTADSPLHF. The variable domain in full, with the rest retrieved from reference TRBV5-4 and TRBJ1-6, is ETGVTQSPTHLIKTRGQQVTLRCSSQSGHNTVSWYQQALGQGPQFIFQYYREEENGRGNFPPRFSGLQFPNYSSELNVNALELDDSALYLCASRSDVTADSPLHFGNGTRLTVT.

This CDR3 reads CAWRSPTGGQYEQYF. Here the CDR3 DNA reads TGTGCCTGGAGGAGCCCGACAGGGGGCCAGTACGAGCAGTACTTC. The V and J genes are TRBV30 and TRBJ2-7; TRBD1 matches at 10 bases. Germline-derived CDR1 and CDR2 are GTSNPN and SVGIG (reference sequence). The J segment lost 4 bases and the V segment lost 3 bases, leaving 9 bases of the junction unmatched. This CDR3 has 15 residues. The complete variable domain, with remaining parts taken from reference TRBV30 and TRBJ2-7, reads SQTIHQWPATLVQPVGSPLSLECTVEGTSNPNLYWYRQAAGRGLQLLFYSVGIGQISSEVPQNLSASRPQDRQFILSSKKLLLSDSGFYLCAWRSPTGGQYEQYFGPGTRLTVT.

The CDR3 DNA is TGTGCCAGCAGTTACACCCCGCGGCCGTTCTCCTACGAGCAGTACTTC. This translates into CASSYTPRPFSYEQYF. The rearrangement links TRBV6-5 to TRBJ2-7, with D unclear. V was trimmed by 2 bases and J by 0 bases, leaving 14 bases between them. The CDR3 spans 16 residues. CDR1 and CDR2 from the germline V gene are MNHEY and SVGAGI.

The chain couples TRBV30 to TRBJ1-4, with 11 bases that match TRBD1. The V and J ends lost 1 base and 7 bases, in that order; junction bases with no gene match: 2. Germline V lookup: CDR1 GTSNPN, CDR2 SVGIG (reference sequence). This CDR3 is 14 amino acids long. The CDR3 DNA reads as TGTGCCTGGAGTGGGACAGGGGGCTTTGAAAAACTGTTTTTT. This translates into CAWSGTGGFEKLFF.

The chain has TRBV7-5 and TRBJ2-7; the table's D gene call, TRBD1, was not cross checked with the DNA. TRBV7-5 is termed a pseudogene. The CDR3 is 17 amino acids. CDR3 region: CARSATGTGGRAYEQYF. The CDR3 DNA is TGTGCCAGAAGCGCCACCGGGACAGGGGGCCGAGCCTACGAGCAGTACTTC.

J is TRBJ1-1 and V is TRBV5-1; 9 positions match TRBD1. Germline CDR1 is SGHRS and CDR2 is YFSETQ. The junction had 17 bases not matched to a gene; V was cut back by 1 base and J by 1 base. The CDR3 totals 20 residues. This CDR3 reads CASSLPREQGARRQNTEAFF. The CDR3 nucleotides read TGCGCCAGCAGCTTGCCCCGGGAACAGGGGGCGCGGCGCCAGAACACTGAAGCTTTCTTT.